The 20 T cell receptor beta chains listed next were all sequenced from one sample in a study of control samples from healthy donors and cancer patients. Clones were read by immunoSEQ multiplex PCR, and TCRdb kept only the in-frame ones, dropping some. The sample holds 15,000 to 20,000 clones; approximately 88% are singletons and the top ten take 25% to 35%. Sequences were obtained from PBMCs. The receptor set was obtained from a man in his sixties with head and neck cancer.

This chain's CDR3 is CAISRTDSPLHF. DNA for the CDR3: TGTGCCATCAGCCGGACGGATTCACCCCTCCACTTT. The chain couples TRBV10-3 to TRBJ1-6; D gene ambiguous. With 6 bases removed from V and 8 bases from J, the gap between germline ends came to 8 bases. The CDR3 is 12 residues long. CDR1 ENHRY and CDR2 SYGVKD come from the germline V gene.

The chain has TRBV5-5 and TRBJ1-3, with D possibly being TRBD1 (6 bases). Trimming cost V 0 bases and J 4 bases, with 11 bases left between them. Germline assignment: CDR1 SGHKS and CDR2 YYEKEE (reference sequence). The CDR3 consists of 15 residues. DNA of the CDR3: TGTGCCAGCAGCTTGGCCGGGGGGCCGGGAAACACCATATATTTT. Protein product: CASSLAGGPGNTIYF.

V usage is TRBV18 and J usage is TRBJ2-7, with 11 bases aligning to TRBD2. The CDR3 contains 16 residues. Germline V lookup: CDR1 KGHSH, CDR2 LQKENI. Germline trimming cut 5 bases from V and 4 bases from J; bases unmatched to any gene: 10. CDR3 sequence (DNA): TGTGCCAGCTCATCGCCAACTAGCGGGGGTTTGTACGAGCAGTACTTC. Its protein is CASSSPTSGGLYEQYF.

DNA for the CDR3: TGTGCCAGCAGCTTGGGTGACAACACTGAGCAGTTCTTC. As protein: CASSLGDNTEQFF. This rearrangement joins TRBV7-3 to TRBJ2-1; D remains ambiguous. The V end was cut by 3 bases, the J end by 9 bases, with 12 bases between. The length of the CDR3 is 13 residues. Germline loops: CDR1 SGHTA, CDR2 FQGTGA.

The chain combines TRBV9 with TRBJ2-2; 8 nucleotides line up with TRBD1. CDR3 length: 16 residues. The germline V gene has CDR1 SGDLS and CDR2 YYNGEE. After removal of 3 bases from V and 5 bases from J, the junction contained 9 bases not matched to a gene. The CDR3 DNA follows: TGTGCCAGCAGCGCCGACAGGGGACGAGGGACCGGGGAGCTGTTTTTT. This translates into CASSADRGRGTGELFF.

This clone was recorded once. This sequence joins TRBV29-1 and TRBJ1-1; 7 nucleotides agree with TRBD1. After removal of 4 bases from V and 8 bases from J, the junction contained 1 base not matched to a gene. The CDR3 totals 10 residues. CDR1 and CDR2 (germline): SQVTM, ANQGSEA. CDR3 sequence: CSVAGGEAFF. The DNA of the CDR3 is TGCAGCGTTGCAGGGGGAGAAGCTTTCTTT.

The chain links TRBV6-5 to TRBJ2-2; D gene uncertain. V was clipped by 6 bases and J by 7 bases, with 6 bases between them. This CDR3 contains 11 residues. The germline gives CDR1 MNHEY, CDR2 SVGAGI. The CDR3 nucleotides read TGTGCCAGCAGGACCCGCGGGGAGCTGTTTTTT. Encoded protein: CASRTRGELFF.

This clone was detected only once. CDR3 amino acids: CATSDPTRDEQFF. As DNA, the CDR3 is TGTGCCACCAGTGACCCTACGAGGGATGAGCAGTTCTTC. The chain links TRBV24-1 to TRBJ2-1; tentatively, D is TRBD2 (5 bases). Deletions cut 4 bases from V and 8 bases from J, with 11 bases between. The CDR3 consists of 13 residues. Germline lookup yields CDR1 KGHDR and CDR2 SFDVKD.

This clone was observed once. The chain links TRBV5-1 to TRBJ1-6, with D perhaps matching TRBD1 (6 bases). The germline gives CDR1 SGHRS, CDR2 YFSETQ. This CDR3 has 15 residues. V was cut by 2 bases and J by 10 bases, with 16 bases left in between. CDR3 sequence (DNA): TGCGCCAGCAGCTTACAGGGTCCCCCTGGGTCACCCCTCCACTTT. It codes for CASSLQGPPGSPLHF.

CDR3 residues: CASSFMTSGPQGQFF. The CDR3 DNA follows: TGTGCCAGCAGCTTTATGACTAGCGGTCCTCAGGGGCAGTTCTTC. The chain links TRBV7-8 to TRBJ2-1; 9 nucleotides match TRBD2. This CDR3 is 15 amino acids long. The junction had 12 bases not matched to a gene; V was cut back by 3 bases and J by 12 bases. CDR1 is SGHVS and CDR2 is FQNEAQ in the germline V gene.

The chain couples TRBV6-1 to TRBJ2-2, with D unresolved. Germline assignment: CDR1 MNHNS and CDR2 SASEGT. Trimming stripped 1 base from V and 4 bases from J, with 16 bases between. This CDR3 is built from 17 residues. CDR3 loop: CASSEGGKGWSTGELFF. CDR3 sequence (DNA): TGTGCCAGCAGTGAAGGGGGAAAAGGTTGGAGCACCGGGGAGCTGTTTTTT.

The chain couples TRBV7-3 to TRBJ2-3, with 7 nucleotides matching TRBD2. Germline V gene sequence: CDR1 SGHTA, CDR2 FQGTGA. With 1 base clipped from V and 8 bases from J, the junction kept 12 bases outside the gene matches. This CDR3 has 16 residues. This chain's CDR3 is CASSLNSGSSLGTQYF. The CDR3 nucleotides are TGTGCCAGCAGCTTAAATAGCGGGTCCTCCCTGGGTACGCAGTATTTT.

The CDR3 DNA reads TGTGCCAGCAGCGGGACTGGGAGCGGTAATTCACCCCTCCACTTT. Residues: CASSGTGSGNSPLHF. The V gene is TRBV9, the J gene TRBJ1-6; D unclear. The CDR3 is made up of 15 amino acids. The V gene's germline CDR1 is SGDLS and CDR2 YYNGEE. The V end was cut by 3 bases, the J end by 6 bases, with 13 bases between.

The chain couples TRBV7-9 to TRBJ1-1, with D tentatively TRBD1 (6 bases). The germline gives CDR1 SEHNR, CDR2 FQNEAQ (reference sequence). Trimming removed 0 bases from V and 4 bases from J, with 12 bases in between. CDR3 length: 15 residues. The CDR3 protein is CASSLASGAGTEAFF. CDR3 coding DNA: TGTGCCAGCAGCTTAGCGTCAGGGGCAGGCACTGAAGCTTTCTTT.

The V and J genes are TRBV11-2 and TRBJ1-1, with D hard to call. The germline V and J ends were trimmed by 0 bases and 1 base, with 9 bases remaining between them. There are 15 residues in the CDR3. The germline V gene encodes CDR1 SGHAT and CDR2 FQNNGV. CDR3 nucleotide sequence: TGTGCCAGCAGCTTAGAAGCCCGAGAGAACACTGAAGCTTTCTTT. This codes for CASSLEARENTEAFF.

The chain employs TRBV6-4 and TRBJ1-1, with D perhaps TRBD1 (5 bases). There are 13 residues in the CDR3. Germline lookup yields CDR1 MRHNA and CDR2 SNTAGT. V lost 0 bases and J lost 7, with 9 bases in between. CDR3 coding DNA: TGTGCCAGCAGTGACTCGGCAGGGCTTGAAGCTTTCTTT. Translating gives CASSDSAGLEAFF.

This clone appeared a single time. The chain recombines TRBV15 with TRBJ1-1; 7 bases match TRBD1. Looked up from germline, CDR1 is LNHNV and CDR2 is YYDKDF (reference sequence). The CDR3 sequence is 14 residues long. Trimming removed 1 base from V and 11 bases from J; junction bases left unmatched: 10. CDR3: CATSRAEGASRAFF. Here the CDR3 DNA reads TGTGCCACCAGCAGAGCTGAGGGGGCTTCTCGGGCTTTCTTT.

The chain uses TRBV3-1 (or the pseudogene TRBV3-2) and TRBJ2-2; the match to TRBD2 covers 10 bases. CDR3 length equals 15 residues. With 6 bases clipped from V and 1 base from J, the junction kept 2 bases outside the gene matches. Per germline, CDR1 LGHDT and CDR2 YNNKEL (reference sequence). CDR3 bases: TGTGCCAGCAGGCGACTAGCGGGGAACACCGGGGAGCTGTTTTTT. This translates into CASRRLAGNTGELFF.

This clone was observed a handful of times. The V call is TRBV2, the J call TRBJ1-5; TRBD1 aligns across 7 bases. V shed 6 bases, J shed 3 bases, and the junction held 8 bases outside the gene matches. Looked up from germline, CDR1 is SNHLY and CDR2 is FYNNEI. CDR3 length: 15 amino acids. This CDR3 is CASSQTGFLNQPQHF. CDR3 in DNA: TGTGCCAGCAGCCAGACAGGGTTCCTCAATCAGCCCCAGCATTTT.

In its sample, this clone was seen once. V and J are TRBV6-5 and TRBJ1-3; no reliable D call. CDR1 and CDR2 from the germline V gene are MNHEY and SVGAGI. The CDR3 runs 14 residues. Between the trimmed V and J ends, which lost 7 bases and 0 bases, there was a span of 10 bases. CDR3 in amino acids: CASTLLSSGNTIYF. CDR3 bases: TGTGCCAGCACCCTGCTCAGCTCTGGAAACACCATATATTTT.